This T cell receptor (beta chain) was sequenced for a study of OX40 agonist ivuxolimab in advanced cancers. Generated by immunoSEQ multiplex PCR, the TCRdb table keeps only in-frame clones and is missing some. The table has some 72,000 clones, 85% to 95% seen once. The CDR3 length is 18 residues. Germline V gene lookup returns CDR1 SGHAT and CDR2 FQNNGV. Trimming left V 0 bases short and J 0 bases short, with 15 bases between. The sample here was CD4+ or CD8+ T cells sorted from blood, taken in a trial of the OX40 agonist ivuxolimab. V and J are TRBV11-2 and TRBJ2-1; no clear D gene. The TCR originated in an adult with an advanced solid tumor such as melanoma, head and neck, liver or kidney cancer. In nucleotides, the CDR3 is TGTGCCAGCAGCTTAGATCCATACAGAGTTCCCTCCTACAATGAGCAGTTCTTC. Amino acid sequence: CASSLDPYRVPSYNEQFF.